This is a list of T cell receptor beta chains from one sample in a study of T cells in Graves' hyperthyroidism and ophthalmopathy. Via MiXCR, TCRdb re-called the multiplex PCR reads, giving one row per CDR3 protein. The table has approximately 870,000 distinct CDR3 sequences, roughly 40% seen once. The sequencing input was blood. These receptors originate from a man younger than 35 with Graves' hyperthyroidism. CDR3s include the opening cysteine and the closing phenylalanine or tryptophan. The order of the fields is clone size, V gene, J gene, D gene, CDR3 DNA, CDR3 protein. The D gene is left open where the match is weak. The size field is filled for only some rows; it gives once, few, many or a size class.

size: -; V: TRBV5-1; J: TRBJ2-7; D: -; DNA: TGCGCCAGCAGCGGTGGACCAGTTGCCTACGAGCAGTACTTC; CDR3: CASSGGPVAYEQYF
size: -; V: TRBV7-3; J: TRBJ1-3; D: -; DNA: TGTGCCAGCAGCCCAGGCTTCTCTGGAGACACCATATATTTT; CDR3: CASSPGFSGDTIYF
size: -; V: TRBV20-1; J: TRBJ2-7; D: -; DNA: TGCAGTGCATTAACTCTCTCGTTAGACGAGCAGTACTTC; CDR3: CSALTLSLDEQYF
size: few; V: TRBV12-3/TRBV12-4; J: TRBJ1-1; D: TRBD1; DNA: TGTGCCAGCAGTTTGGAGCCAGGGGGCCGCACTGAAGCTTTCTTT; CDR3: CASSLEPGGRTEAFF
size: -; V: TRBV29-1; J: TRBJ1-2; D: -; DNA: TGCAGCGCCAGGGGCGGAGATCTTTATGGCTACACCTTC; CDR3: CSARGGDLYGYTF
size: few; V: TRBV6-6; J: TRBJ1-5; D: -; DNA: TGTGCCAGCAGTCAACCAGATGCCAATCAGCCCCAGCATTTT; CDR3: CASSQPDANQPQHF
size: few; V: TRBV12-3/TRBV12-4; J: TRBJ1-1; D: -; DNA: TGTGCCAGCAGCCAGCCCTTTTGGGAGCCATCTGAAGCTTTCTTT; CDR3: CASSQPFWEPSEAFF
size: -; V: TRBV7-2; J: TRBJ2-2; D: -; DNA: TGTGCCAGCAGCCACCCTCGCGGGAACACCGGGGAGCTGTTTTTT; CDR3: CASSHPRGNTGELFF
size: -; V: TRBV5-1; J: TRBJ1-2; D: -; DNA: TGCGCCAGCAGCGTGGTCGCCAGGGAAAGCTACACCTTC; CDR3: CASSVVARESYTF
size: many; V: TRBV29-1; J: TRBJ1-2; D: -; DNA: TGCAGCGTTGGAGGGGGGGCCCTAGATGGCTACACCTTC; CDR3: CSVGGGALDGYTF
size: many; V: TRBV12-3/TRBV12-4; J: TRBJ1-5; D: -; DNA: TGTGCCAGCATGGTGGCCGAGGGAGGCAATCAGCCCCAGCATTTT; CDR3: CASMVAEGGNQPQHF
size: -; V: TRBV7-8; J: TRBJ1-2; D: -; DNA: TGTGCCAGTCCCAAAGATCGACGGGGAGTAGAAGAAGGCTACACCTTC; CDR3: CASPKDRRGVEEGYTF
size: many; V: TRBV7-8; J: TRBJ2-7; D: TRBD1; DNA: TGTGCCAGCAGCTTAGAGGGGGCTTCGGACGAGCAGTACTTC; CDR3: CASSLEGASDEQYF
size: few; V: TRBV19; J: TRBJ2-7; D: -; DNA: TGTGCCAGTAGTGGAGGGCAGCGATCCTACGAGCAGTACTTC; CDR3: CASSGGQRSYEQYF
size: -; V: TRBV19; J: TRBJ2-7; D: -; DNA: TGTGCCACCAGCAAGGGCAGAGAACAATACGAGCAGTACTTC; CDR3: CATSKGREQYEQYF
size: few; V: TRBV9; J: TRBJ2-7; D: TRBD1; DNA: TGCGCCAGCAGTACAGGGGGTAGCTCCTACGAGCAGTACTTC; CDR3: CASSTGGSSYEQYF
size: few; V: TRBV5-8; J: TRBJ2-2; D: TRBD2; DNA: TGTGCCAGCAGCTTGAGGGAGGGCACCGGGGAGCTGTTTTTT; CDR3: CASSLREGTGELFF
size: many; V: TRBV7-2; J: TRBJ2-7; D: TRBD2; DNA: TGTGCCAGCAGCTTCGGGACTAGCGGGAGATCCTACGAGCAGTACTTC; CDR3: CASSFGTSGRSYEQYF
size: -; V: TRBV9; J: TRBJ2-5; D: TRBD1; DNA: TGTGCCAGCAGCGCCGATGGACAGGGAACGGAGACCCAGTACTTC; CDR3: CASSADGQGTETQYF
size: -; V: TRBV20-1; J: TRBJ1-1; D: -; DNA: TGCAGTGCTAGAGATCTTTCTAGAGGGGTCGCGAACACTGAAGCTTTCTTT; CDR3: CSARDLSRGVANTEAFF
size: many; V: TRBV29-1; J: TRBJ1-2; D: -; DNA: TGCAGCGTTGAGGTCGGGGGTGGGACCTATGGCTACACCTTC; CDR3: CSVEVGGGTYGYTF
size: -; V: TRBV25-1; J: TRBJ2-7; D: TRBD2; DNA: TGTGCCAGCAGCCCGGGGCGCGGGGGCGAGCAGTACTTC; CDR3: CASSPGRGGEQYF
size: -; V: TRBV6-6; J: TRBJ1-5; D: -; DNA: TGTGCCAGCAGTTACGCACAGGGCGGTCAGCCCCAGCATTTT; CDR3: CASSYAQGGQPQHF
size: once; V: TRBV2; J: TRBJ1-4; D: TRBD1; DNA: TGTGCCAGCAGTTACCCGACAGGGCGACGGCGGAAACTGTTTTTT; CDR3: CASSYPTGRRRKLFF
size: -; V: TRBV7-8; J: TRBJ1-1; D: -; DNA: TGTGCCAGCAGCAAAAGGGGGGGGACTGAAGCTTTCTTT; CDR3: CASSKRGGTEAFF